The 8 T cell receptor beta chains below were found in one sample sequenced in a study of blood T cell repertoires in COVID-19. Clones were read by immunoSEQ multiplex PCR, and TCRdb kept only the in-frame ones, dropping some. In the table there are 95,000 to 120,000 clones, about 83% of which are singletons. The sample taken for sequencing was peripheral blood. These TCRs come from a woman aged 70-85 years with acute or convalescent COVID-19.

This chain links TRBV7-3 with TRBJ2-6; TRBD1 is a possible D gene (6 bases). Trimming took 6 bases from V and 4 from J, leaving 13 bases between them. The CDR3 is made up of 15 amino acids. Germline CDR1 SGHTA, CDR2 FQGTGA. The CDR3 here is CASRSQGTGANVLTF. The CDR3 nucleotides read TGTGCCAGCAGATCACAGGGTACAGGGGCCAACGTCCTGACTTTC. The complete variable domain, with remaining parts taken from reference TRBV7-3 and TRBJ2-6, reads GAGVSQTPSNKVTEKGKYVELRCDPISGHTALYWYRQSLGQGPEFLIYFQGTGAADDSGLPNDRFFAVRPEGSVSTLKIQRTERGDSAVYLCASRSQGTGANVLTFGAGSRLTVL.

This chain uses TRBV7-9 with TRBJ2-5; TRBD2 might be the D (6 bases). Germline V CDR1 and CDR2: SEHNR, FQNEAQ (reference sequence). The CDR3 runs to 13 residues. V was pared by 3 bases and J by 4 bases, with 9 bases between. The CDR3 DNA follows: TGTGCCAGCAGCTTTAGCGGAGGAGAGACCCAGTACTTC. It yields the protein CASSFSGGETQYF.

This clone was recorded only once. The V gene is TRBV5-1, the J gene TRBJ1-2; 9 nucleotides line up with TRBD1. V dropped 4 bases and J dropped 6; count of bases not matched to a gene: 10. From germline, CDR1 is SGHRS and CDR2 YFSETQ. This CDR3 is built from 15 residues. CDR3 DNA sequence: TGCGCCAGCAGCGATACAGGGGGCTTCGTAAATGGCTACACCTTC. This codes for CASSDTGGFVNGYTF.

This sequence joins TRBV5-5 and TRBJ2-7, with a tentative D call TRBD2 (6 bases). V was clipped by 0 bases and J by 3 bases, with 13 bases between them. Per the germline V gene, CDR1 is SGHKS and CDR2 is YYEKEE (reference sequence). This CDR3 has 15 amino acids. The CDR3 here is CASSLDTGGIYEQYV. The CDR3 nucleotides read TGTGCCAGCAGCTTGGACACAGGAGGGATCTACGAGCAGTACGTC.

V gene TRBV6-2 or TRBV6-3 combines with J gene TRBJ2-7; TRBD2 matches 7 bases. Germline values: CDR1 MNHEY, CDR2 SVGEGT. J lost 2 bases, V lost 0 bases, and 4 bases had no gene match. This CDR3 is 15 amino acids long. CDR3 sequence (DNA): TGTGCCAGCAGTTACTCGGCGGGAGACCCCTACGAGCAGTACTTC. Translating it yields CASSYSAGDPYEQYF.

The chain recombines TRBV28 with TRBJ2-5; D uncertain. Per the germline V gene, CDR1 is MDHEN and CDR2 is SYDVKM. CDR3 size: 13 residues. V lost 5 bases and J 1 base, leaving 8 bases between the germline ends. The CDR3 coding sequence is TGTGCCAGCAGTCCGTTGCGCCAAGAGACCCAGTACTTC. Translating gives CASSPLRQETQYF. Full variable domain (outside the CDR3, taken from reference TRBV28 and TRBJ2-5): DVKVTQSSRYLVKRTGEKVFLECVQDMDHENMFWYRQDPGLGLRLIYFSYDVKMKEKGDIPEGYSVSREKKERFSLILESASTNQTSMYLCASSPLRQETQYFGPGTRLLVL.

The V call is TRBV9, the J call TRBJ2-5; 14 bases agree with TRBD2. With 3 bases clipped from V and 1 base from J, the junction kept 5 bases outside the gene matches. The V gene's germline CDR1 is SGDLS and CDR2 YYNGEE. This CDR3 has 17 amino acids. The CDR3 DNA is TGTGCCAGCAGCGCGGGGACTAGCGGGGGCCTCCAAGAGACCCAGTACTTC. Translated: CASSAGTSGGLQETQYF.

As for this clone: This sample also contains other DNA sequences that code for the same CDR3. The chain joins TRBV10-1 to TRBJ2-7, with 8 bases fitting TRBD1. CDR1 is WNHNN and CDR2 is SYGVQD in the germline V gene (reference sequence). The CDR3 totals 16 residues. The CDR3 bases are TGCGCCAGCAGTGAACTTTCGGACAGGGACGACTACGAGCAGTATGTC. It specifies CASSELSDRDDYEQYV.